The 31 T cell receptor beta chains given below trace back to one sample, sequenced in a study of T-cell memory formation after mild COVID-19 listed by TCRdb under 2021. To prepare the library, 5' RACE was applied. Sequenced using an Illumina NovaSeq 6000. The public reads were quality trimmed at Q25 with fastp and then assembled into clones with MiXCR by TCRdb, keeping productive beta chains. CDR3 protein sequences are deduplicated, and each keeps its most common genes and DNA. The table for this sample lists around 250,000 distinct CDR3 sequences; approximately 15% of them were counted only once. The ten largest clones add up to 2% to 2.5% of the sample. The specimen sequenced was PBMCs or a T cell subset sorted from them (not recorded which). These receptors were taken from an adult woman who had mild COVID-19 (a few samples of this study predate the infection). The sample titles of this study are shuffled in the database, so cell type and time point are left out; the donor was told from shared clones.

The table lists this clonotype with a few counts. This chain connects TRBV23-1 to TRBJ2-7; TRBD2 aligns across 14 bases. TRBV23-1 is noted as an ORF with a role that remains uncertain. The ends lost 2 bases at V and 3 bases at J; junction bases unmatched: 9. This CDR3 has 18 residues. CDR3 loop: CASSQPGLAGGLGYEQYF. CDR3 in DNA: TGCGCCAGCAGTCAACCAGGACTAGCGGGAGGCTTAGGCTACGAGCAGTACTTC.

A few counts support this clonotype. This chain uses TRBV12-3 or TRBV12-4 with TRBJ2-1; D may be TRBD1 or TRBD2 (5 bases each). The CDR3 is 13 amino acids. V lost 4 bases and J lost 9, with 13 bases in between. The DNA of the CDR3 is TGTGCCAGCAGTTCCGGGAATAGGGGTGAGCAGTTCTTC. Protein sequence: CASSSGNRGEQFF.

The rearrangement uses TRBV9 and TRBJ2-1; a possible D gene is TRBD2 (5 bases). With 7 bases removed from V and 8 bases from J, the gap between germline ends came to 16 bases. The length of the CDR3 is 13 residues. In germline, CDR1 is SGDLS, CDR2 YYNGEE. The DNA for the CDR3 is TGTGCCAGCGGGAGCCCAGTGGCCGATGAGCAGTTCTTC. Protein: CASGSPVADEQFF.

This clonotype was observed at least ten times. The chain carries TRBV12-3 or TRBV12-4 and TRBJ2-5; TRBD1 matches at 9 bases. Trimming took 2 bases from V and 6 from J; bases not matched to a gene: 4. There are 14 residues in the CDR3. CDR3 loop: CASSLTGGRKTQYF. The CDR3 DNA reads TGTGCCAGCAGTTTAACAGGGGGCCGAAAGACCCAGTACTTC.

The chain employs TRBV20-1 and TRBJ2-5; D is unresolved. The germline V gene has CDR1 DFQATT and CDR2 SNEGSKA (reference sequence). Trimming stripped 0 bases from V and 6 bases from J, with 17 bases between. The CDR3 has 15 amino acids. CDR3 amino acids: CSARDLAPVGKTQYF. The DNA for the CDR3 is TGCAGTGCTAGAGATCTGGCCCCAGTAGGCAAGACCCAGTACTTC.

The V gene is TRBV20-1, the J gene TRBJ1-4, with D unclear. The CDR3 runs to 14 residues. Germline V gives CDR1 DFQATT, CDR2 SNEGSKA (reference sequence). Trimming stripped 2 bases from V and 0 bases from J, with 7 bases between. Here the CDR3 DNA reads TGCAGTGCTAGACGGCGGGCAACTAATGAAAAACTGTTTTTT. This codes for CSARRRATNEKLFF.

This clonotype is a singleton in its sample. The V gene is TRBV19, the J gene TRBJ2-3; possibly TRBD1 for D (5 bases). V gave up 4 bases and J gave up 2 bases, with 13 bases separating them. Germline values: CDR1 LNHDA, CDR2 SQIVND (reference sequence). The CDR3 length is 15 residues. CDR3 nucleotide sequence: TGTGCCAGTAGTACCTACCGGACAAACACAGATACGCAGTATTTT. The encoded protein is CASSTYRTNTDTQYF.

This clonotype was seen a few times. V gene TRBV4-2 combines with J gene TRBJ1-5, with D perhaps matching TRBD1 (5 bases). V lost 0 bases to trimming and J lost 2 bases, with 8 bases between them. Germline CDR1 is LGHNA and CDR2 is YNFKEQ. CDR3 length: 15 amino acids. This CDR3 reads CASSQEGLRNQPQHF. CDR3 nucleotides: TGTGCCAGCAGCCAAGAGGGACTGCGCAATCAGCCCCAGCATTTT.

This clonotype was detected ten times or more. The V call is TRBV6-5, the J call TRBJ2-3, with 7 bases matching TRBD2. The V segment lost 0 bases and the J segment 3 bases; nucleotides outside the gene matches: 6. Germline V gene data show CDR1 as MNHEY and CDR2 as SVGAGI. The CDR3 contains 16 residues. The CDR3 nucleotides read TGTGCCAGCAGTTACTCGACGCTAGCGGTTACAGATACGCAGTATTTT. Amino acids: CASSYSTLAVTDTQYF.

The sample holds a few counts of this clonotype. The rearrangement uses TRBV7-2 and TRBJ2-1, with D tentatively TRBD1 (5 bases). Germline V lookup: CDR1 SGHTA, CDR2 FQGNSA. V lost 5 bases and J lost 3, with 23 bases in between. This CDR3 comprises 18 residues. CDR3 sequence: CASSPKGQGKRIYNEQFF. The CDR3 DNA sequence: TGTGCCAGCAGCCCAAAGGGTCAGGGTAAGAGGATCTACAATGAGCAGTTCTTC.

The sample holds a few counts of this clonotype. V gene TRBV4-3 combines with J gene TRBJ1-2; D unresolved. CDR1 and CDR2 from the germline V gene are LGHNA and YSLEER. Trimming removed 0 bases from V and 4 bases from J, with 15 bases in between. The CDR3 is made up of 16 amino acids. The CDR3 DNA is TGCGCCAGCAGCCAAGACGGGCCCGGGAAACTCTATGGCTACACCTTC. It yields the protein CASSQDGPGKLYGYTF.

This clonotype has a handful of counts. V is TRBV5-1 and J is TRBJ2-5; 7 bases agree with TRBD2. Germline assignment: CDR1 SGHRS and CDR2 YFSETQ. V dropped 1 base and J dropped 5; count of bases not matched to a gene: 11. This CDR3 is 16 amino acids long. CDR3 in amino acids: CASSLMGGGTGETQYF. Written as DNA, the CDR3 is TGCGCCAGCAGCTTGATGGGCGGGGGAACTGGGGAGACCCAGTACTTC.

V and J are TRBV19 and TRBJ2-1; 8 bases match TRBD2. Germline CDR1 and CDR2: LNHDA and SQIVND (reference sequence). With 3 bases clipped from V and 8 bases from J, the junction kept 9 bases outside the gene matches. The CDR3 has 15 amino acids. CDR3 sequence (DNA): TGTGCCAGTAGTATTTCCCCGGGAGGGTATGATGAGCAGTTCTTC. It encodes CASSISPGGYDEQFF.

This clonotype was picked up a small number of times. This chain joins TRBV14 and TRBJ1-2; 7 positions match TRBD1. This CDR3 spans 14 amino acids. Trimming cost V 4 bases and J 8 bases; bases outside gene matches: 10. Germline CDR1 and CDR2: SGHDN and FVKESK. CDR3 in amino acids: CASSLQGQVGGYTF. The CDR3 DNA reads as TGTGCCAGCAGCCTACAGGGGCAAGTTGGAGGCTACACCTTC. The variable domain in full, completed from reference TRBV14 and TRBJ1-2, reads EAGVTQFPSHSVIEKGQTVTLRCDPISGHDNLYWYRRVMGKEIKFLLHFVKESKQDESGMPNNRFLAERTGGTYSTLKVQPAELEDSGVYFCASSLQGQVGGYTFGSGTRLTVV.

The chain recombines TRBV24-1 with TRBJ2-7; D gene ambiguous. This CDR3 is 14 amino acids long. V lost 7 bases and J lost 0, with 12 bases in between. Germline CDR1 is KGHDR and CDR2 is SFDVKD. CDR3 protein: CATRDPWDSYEQYF. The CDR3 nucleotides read TGTGCCACCAGAGACCCGTGGGACTCCTACGAGCAGTACTTC.

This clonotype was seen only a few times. CDR3 amino acids: CASSQDFGANVLTF. In DNA, the CDR3 is TGTGCCAGCAGCCAAGACTTCGGGGCCAACGTCCTGACTTTC. This sequence joins TRBV4-2 and TRBJ2-6, with D uncertain. This CDR3 spans 14 amino acids. Trimming left V 0 bases short and J 4 bases short, with 4 bases between. The V gene's germline CDR1 is LGHNA and CDR2 YNFKEQ.

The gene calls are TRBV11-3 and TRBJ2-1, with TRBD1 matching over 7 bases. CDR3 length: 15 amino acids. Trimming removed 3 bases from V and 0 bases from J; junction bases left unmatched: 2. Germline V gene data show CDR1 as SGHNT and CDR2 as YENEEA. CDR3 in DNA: TGTGCCAGCAGCTTGCGGACAGGCTCCTACAATGAGCAGTTCTTC. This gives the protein CASSLRTGSYNEQFF.

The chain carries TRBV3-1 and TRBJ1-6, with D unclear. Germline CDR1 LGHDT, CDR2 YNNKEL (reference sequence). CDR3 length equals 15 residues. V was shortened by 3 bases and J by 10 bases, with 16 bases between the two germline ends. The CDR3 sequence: CASSQGTGVGSPLHF. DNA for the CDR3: TGTGCCAGCAGCCAGGGTACCGGGGTGGGGTCACCCCTCCACTTT. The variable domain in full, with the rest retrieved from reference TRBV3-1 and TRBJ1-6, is DTAVSQTPKYLVTQMGNDKSIKCEQNLGHDTMYWYKQDSKKFLKIMFSYNNKELIINETVPNRFSPKSPDKAHLNLHINSLELGDSAVYFCASSQGTGVGSPLHFGNGTRLTVT.

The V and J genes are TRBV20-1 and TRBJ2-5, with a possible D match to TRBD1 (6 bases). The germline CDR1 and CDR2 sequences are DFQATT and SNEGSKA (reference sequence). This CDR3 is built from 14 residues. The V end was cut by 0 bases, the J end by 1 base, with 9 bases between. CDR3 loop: CSARDGDTQETQYF. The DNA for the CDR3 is TGCAGTGCTAGAGACGGGGACACCCAAGAGACCCAGTACTTC.

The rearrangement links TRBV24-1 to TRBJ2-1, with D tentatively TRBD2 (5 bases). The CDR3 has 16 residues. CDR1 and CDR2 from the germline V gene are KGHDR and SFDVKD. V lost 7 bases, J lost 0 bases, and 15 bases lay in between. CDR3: CATSGLGGRSYNEQFF. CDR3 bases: TGTGCCACCAGCGGTTTAGGAGGACGCTCCTACAATGAGCAGTTCTTC.

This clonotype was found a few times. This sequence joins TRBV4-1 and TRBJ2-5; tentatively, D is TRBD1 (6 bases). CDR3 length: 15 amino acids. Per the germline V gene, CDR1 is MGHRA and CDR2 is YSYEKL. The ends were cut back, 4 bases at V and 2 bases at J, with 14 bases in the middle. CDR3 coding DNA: TGCGCCAGCAGCCCTACAGGGATTACTCAAGAGACCCAGTACTTC. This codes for CASSPTGITQETQYF.

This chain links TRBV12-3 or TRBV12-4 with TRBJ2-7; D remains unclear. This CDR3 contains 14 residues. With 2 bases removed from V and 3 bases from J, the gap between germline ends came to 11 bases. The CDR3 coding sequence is TGTGCCAGCAGTTTAAGGACGTATAACTACGAGCAGTACTTC. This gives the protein CASSLRTYNYEQYF.

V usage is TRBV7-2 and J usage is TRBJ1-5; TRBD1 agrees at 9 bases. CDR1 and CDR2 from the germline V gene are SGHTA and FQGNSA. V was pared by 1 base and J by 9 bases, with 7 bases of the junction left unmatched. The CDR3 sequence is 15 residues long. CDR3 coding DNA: TGTGCCAGCAGCTTAGAGGGGACAGGGTTTCTGCCCCAGCATTTT. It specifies CASSLEGTGFLPQHF.

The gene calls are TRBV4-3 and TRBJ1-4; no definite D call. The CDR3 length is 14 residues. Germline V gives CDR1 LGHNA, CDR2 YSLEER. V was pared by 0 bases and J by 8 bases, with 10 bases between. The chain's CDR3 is CASSQELVVEKLFF. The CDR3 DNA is TGCGCCAGCAGCCAAGAGTTAGTCGTGGAAAAACTGTTTTTT.

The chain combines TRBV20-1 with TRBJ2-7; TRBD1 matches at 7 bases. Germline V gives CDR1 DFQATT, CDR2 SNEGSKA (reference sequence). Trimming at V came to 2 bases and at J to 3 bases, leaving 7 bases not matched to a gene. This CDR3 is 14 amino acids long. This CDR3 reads CSARKTGFGYEQYF. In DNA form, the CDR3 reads TGCAGTGCTAGAAAGACAGGGTTTGGCTACGAGCAGTACTTC.

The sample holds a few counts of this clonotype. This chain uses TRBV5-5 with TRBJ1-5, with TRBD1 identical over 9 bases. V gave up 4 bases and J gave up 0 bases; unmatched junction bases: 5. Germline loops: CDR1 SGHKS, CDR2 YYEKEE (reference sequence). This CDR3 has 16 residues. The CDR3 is CASSPGTGYSNQPQHF. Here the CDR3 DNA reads TGTGCCAGCAGCCCTGGGACAGGGTATAGCAATCAGCCCCAGCATTTT.

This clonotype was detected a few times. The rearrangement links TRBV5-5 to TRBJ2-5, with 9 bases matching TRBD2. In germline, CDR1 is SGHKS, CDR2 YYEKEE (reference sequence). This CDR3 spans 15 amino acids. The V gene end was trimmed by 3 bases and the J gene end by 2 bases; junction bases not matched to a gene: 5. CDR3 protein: CASSSSSGNQETQYF. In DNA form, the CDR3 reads TGTGCCAGCAGCTCTTCTAGCGGGAATCAAGAGACCCAGTACTTC.

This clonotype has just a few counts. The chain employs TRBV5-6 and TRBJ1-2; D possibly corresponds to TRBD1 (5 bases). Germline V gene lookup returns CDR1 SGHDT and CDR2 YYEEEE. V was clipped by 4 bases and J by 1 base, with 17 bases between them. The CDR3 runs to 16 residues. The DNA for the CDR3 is TGTGCCAGCAGCCTTGACGGGACCCTTATTAACTATGGCTACACCTTC. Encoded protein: CASSLDGTLINYGYTF.

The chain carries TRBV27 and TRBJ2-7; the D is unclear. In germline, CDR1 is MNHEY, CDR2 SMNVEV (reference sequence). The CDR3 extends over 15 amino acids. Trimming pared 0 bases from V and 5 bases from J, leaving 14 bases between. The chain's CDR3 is CASSLSPDPDHEQYF. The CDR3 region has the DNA TGTGCCAGCAGTTTATCACCAGACCCCGACCACGAGCAGTACTTC.

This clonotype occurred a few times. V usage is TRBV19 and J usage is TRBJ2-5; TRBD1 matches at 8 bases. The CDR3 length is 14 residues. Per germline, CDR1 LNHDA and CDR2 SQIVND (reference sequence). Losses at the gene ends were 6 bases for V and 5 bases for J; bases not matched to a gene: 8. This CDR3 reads CASRGQGGWETQYF. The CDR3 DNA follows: TGTGCCAGTAGAGGACAGGGAGGATGGGAGACCCAGTACTTC.

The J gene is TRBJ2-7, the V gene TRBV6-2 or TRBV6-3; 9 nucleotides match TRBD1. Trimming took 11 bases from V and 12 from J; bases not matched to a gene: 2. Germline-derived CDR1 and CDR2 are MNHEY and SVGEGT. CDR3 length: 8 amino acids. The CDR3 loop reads CAGTGSYF. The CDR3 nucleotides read TGTGCCGGGACAGGGTCGTACTTC.